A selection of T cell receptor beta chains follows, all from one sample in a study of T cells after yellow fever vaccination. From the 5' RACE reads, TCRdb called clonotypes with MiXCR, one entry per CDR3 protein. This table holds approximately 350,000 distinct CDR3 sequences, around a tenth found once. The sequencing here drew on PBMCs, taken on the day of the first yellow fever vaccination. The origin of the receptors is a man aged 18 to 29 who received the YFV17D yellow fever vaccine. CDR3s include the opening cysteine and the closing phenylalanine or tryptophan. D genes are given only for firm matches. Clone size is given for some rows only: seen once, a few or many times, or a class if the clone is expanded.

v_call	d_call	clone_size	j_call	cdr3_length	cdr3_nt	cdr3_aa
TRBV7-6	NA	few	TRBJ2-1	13	TGTGCCAGCAGCTTGACTCCGTTTAATGAGCAGTTCTTC	CASSLTPFNEQFF
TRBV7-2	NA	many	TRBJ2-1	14	TGTGCCAGCAGCTTATCGCGGTGGACCAATGAGCAGTTCTTC	CASSLSRWTNEQFF
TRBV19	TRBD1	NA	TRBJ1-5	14	TGTGCCAGTTCCCCCGGACAGGGTATACAGCCCCAGCATTTT	CASSPGQGIQPQHF
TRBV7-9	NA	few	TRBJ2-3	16	TGTGCCAGCAGCTTGTGGCGGAGCCCTAGCACAGATACGCAGTATTTT	CASSLWRSPSTDTQYF
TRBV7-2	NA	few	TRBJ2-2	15	TGTGCCAGCAGGTTGATCCACGGATACACCGGGGAGCTGTTTTTT	CASRLIHGYTGELFF
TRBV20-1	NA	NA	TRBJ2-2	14	TGCAGTGCTAGATCGGGCCGGATGGCCGGGGAGCTGTTTTTT	CSARSGRMAGELFF
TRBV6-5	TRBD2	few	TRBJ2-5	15	TGTGCCAGCAGTCACCGGACTAGCGGGGACGAGACCCAGTACTTC	CASSHRTSGDETQYF
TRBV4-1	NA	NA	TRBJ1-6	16	TGCGCCAGCAGCCAAGAGGGGGGGGCCTATAATTCACCCCTCCACTTT	CASSQEGGAYNSPLHF
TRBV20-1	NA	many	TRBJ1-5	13	TGCAGTGCTAGAGGCGATAGCAATCAGCCCCAGCATTTT	CSARGDSNQPQHF
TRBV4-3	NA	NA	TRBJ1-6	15	TGCGCCAGCAGCCGTGCGCCTTTCGACGGTTTACCCCTCCACTTT	CASSRAPFDGLPLHF
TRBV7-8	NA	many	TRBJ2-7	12	TGTGCCAGCAGCCCCGTTTACGACGAGCAGTACTTC	CASSPVYDEQYF
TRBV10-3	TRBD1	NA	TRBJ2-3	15	TGTGCCATCAGCTCCTTGGGACAGGGGGCAGATACGCAGTATTTT	CAISSLGQGADTQYF
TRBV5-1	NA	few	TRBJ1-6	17	TGCGCCAGCAGCTTGGCCGGCGGGAGCTCCTATAATTCACCCCTCCACTTT	CASSLAGGSSYNSPLHF
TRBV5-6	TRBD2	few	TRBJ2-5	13	TGTGCCAGCAACTTAGCGGGGGTGGAGACCCAGTACTTC	CASNLAGVETQYF
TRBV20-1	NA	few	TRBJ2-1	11	TGCAGTGCTGACAGTTTCTTTGAGCAGTTCTTC	CSADSFFEQFF
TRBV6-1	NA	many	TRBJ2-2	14	TGTGCCACTCAATTTTCGCTGGGTACCGGGGAGCTGTTTTTT	CATQFSLGTGELFF
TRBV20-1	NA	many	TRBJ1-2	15	TGCAGTGCTAGAGATGTTTTAGGGGCTGTAGGAGGCTACACCTTC	CSARDVLGAVGGYTF
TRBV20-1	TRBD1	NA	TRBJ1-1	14	TGCAGTGCTAGAACTACTACAGGGGGCACTGAAGCTTTCTTT	CSARTTTGGTEAFF
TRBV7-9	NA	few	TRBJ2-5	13	TGTGCCAGCAGCTCCCAGCGGCTGGAGACCCAGTACTTC	CASSSQRLETQYF
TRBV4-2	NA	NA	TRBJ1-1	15	TGTGCCAGCAGCCAAGTAGGGGTGGTGAACACTGAAGCTTTCTTT	CASSQVGVVNTEAFF
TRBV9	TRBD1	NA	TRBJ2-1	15	TGTGCCAGCAGCGTAGAAGGGGGCGAATACAATGAGCAGTTCTTC	CASSVEGGEYNEQFF
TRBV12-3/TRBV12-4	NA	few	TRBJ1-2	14	TGTGCCAGCAGTTTTCTGTCCTCTAACTATGGCTACACCTTC	CASSFLSSNYGYTF
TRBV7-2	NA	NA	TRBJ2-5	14	TGTGCCAGCAGCTCGACAGGTGCGCGGGAGACCCAGTACTTC	CASSSTGARETQYF
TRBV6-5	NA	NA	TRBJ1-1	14	TGTGCCAGCAGTTACCTTGGGGGTAACACTGAAGCTTTCTTT	CASSYLGGNTEAFF
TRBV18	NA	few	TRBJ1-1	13	TGTGCCAGCTCACCACCGGGTGACACTGAAGCTTTCTTT	CASSPPGDTEAFF
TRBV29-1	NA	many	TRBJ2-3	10	TGCAGCGTTGACACAGATACGCAGTATTTT	CSVDTDTQYF
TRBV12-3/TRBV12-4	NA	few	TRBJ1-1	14	TGTGCCAGCAGTCAACACGGGAAGGACACTGAAGCTTTCTTT	CASSQHGKDTEAFF
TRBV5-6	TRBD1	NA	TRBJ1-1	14	TGTGCCAGCAGCGCCAGACAGGGCGGCACTGAAGCTTTCTTT	CASSARQGGTEAFF
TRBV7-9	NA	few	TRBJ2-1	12	TGTGCCAGCAGCCTAAGTCTCAATGAGCAGTTCTTC	CASSLSLNEQFF
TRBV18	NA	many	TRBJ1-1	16	TGTGCCAGCTCACCACCCAGGACATACATGAACACTGAAGCTTTCTTT	CASSPPRTYMNTEAFF
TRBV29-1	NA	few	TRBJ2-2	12	TGCAGCGTTGATCTAGGACCGGAGGAGCTGTTTTTT	CSVDLGPEELFF
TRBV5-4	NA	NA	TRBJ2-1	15	TGTGCCAGCAGCGATGAAGGGGTAGGGTTAAATGAGCAGTTCTTC	CASSDEGVGLNEQFF
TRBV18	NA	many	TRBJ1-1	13	TGTGCCAGCTCATCGGACAAGAACACTGAAGCTTTCTTT	CASSSDKNTEAFF
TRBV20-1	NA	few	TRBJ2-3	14	TGCAGTGCCCCAAGGGGGACCACTAGCCCCAAGCAGTATTTT	CSAPRGTTSPKQYF
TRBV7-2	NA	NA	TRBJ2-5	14	TGTGCCAGCAGCTTTGGGCGGGGGCGGGAGACCCAGTACTTC	CASSFGRGRETQYF
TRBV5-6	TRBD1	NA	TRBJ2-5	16	TGTGCCAGCAGCCCCGGACAGGGGTTTGACCAAGAGACCCAGTACTTC	CASSPGQGFDQETQYF
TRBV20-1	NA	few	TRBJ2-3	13	TGCAGTGCCGTGGACGGAGCCACAGATACGCAGTATTTT	CSAVDGATDTQYF
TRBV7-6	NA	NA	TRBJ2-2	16	TGTGCCAGCAGCTTCGGTCCCTCCGAGAACACCGGGGAGCTGTTTTTT	CASSFGPSENTGELFF
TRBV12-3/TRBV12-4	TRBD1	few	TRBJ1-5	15	TGTGCCAGCAGTTTGAGACAGGGCTACAATCAGCCCCAGCATTTT	CASSLRQGYNQPQHF
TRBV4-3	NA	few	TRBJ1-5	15	TGCGCCAGCAGCCAAGACAGGCATAGCAATCAGCCCCAGCATTTT	CASSQDRHSNQPQHF
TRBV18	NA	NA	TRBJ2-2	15	TGTGCCAGCTCACCCGGAGCGGCGGGGACCGGGGAGCTGTTTTTT	CASSPGAAGTGELFF
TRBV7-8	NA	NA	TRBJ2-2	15	TGTGCCAGCAGCTTAGGCGCGGCCCGGGCCGGGGAGCTGTTTTTT	CASSLGAARAGELFF
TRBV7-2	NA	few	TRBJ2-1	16	TGTGCCAGCAGCTTAGATGGGACGCAGGTCTTTCGTGAGCAGTTCTTC	CASSLDGTQVFREQFF
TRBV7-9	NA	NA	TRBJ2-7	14	TGTGCCAGCAGCTTAGATCTTTTTACCTACGAGCAGTACTTC	CASSLDLFTYEQYF
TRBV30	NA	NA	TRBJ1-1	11	TGTGCCTGGAGTTTCGTTTCCGAAGCTTTCTTT	CAWSFVSEAFF
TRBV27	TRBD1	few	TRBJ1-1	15	TGTGCCAGCAGTTTAACAGGGGGTGGGGACACTGAAGCTTTCTTT	CASSLTGGGDTEAFF
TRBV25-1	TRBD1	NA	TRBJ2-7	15	TGTGCCAGCAGTGATATAGACAGGGGTACCTACGAGCAGTACTTC	CASSDIDRGTYEQYF
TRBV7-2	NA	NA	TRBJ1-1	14	TGTGCCAGCAGCTTGTACAGGAGAGACACTGAAGCTTTCTTT	CASSLYRRDTEAFF
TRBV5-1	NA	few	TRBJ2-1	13	TGCGCCAGCAGCTTGGGACTAGAACATGAGCAGTTCTTC	CASSLGLEHEQFF
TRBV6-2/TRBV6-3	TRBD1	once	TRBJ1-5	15	TGTGCCAGCGGCCCAAGGACAGGCCCTCGTGAGCCCCAGCATTTT	CASGPRTGPREPQHF
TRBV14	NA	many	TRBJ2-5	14	TGTGCCAGCAGCCACTCGGGACCATGGGGGACCCAGTACTTC	CASSHSGPWGTQYF
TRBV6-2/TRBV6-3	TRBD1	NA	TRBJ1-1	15	TGTGCCAGCAGTATCCTTGGACAGGGGAACACTGAAGCTTTCTTT	CASSILGQGNTEAFF
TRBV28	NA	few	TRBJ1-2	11	TGTGCCAGCAGTTTGAGTTATGGCTACACCTTC	CASSLSYGYTF